The 14 T cell receptor beta chains below were found in one sample sequenced in a study of blood T cells in healthy people across ages. A second PCR of 7 to 11 cycles used a sample-barcoded 5' primer and a J-beta primer mix. TCRdb reanalysed the 5' RACE reads using MiXCR and keeps one entry per CDR3 protein. The sample has about 1,400,000 distinct CDR3 sequences, 42% seen once; the top ten hold under 8%. Material for sequencing was blood. These receptors were taken from a woman aged 18-35 years in good health.

The chain recombines TRBV20-1 with TRBJ1-1, with 8 positions matching TRBD1. After removal of 1 base from V and 5 bases from J, the junction contained 6 bases not matched to a gene. The CDR3 runs 14 residues. CDR1 and CDR2 (germline): DFQATT, SNEGSKA (reference sequence). CDR3 loop: CSARATGAATEAFF. DNA for the CDR3: TGCAGTGCTAGAGCGACAGGGGCAGCAACTGAAGCTTTCTTT.

This chain links TRBV20-1 with TRBJ2-5; the D is unclear. The germline CDR1 and CDR2 sequences are DFQATT and SNEGSKA (reference sequence). CDR3 length: 13 amino acids. Trimming shortened V by 5 bases and J by 2 bases, and 12 bases separated the two germline ends. The DNA for the CDR3 is TGCAGTGCTTGGATAGGCCCACAAGAGACCCAGTACTTC. Translating gives CSAWIGPQETQYF.

This clonotype turned up a few times. V is TRBV6-5 and J is TRBJ2-3, with no clear D. Trimming removed 4 bases from V and 6 bases from J, with 11 bases in between. Per the germline V gene, CDR1 is MNHEY and CDR2 is SVGAGI. This CDR3 comprises 13 residues. In DNA, the CDR3 is TGTGCCAGCAGTTTCAGGAACTTCGATACGCAGTATTTT. Residues: CASSFRNFDTQYF.

The chain links TRBV7-9 to TRBJ2-1, with 14 bases identical to TRBD2. This CDR3 has 17 residues. Germline CDR1 reads SEHNR; CDR2 reads FQNEAQ (reference sequence). The V and J ends lost 5 bases and 9 bases, in that order; junction bases with no gene match: 12. CDR3 amino acids: CASSPQRTSGGSSEQFF. CDR3 sequence (DNA): TGTGCCAGCAGCCCACAAAGGACTAGCGGGGGGTCTAGTGAGCAGTTCTTC.

The CDR3 loop is CASSPAGQSNVLTF. CDR3 nucleotide sequence: TGCGCCAGCAGCCCGGCGGGACAGTCCAACGTCCTGACTTTC. V usage is TRBV5-1 and J usage is TRBJ2-6; possibly TRBD1 for D (7 bases). The CDR3 covers 14 residues. Germline assignment: CDR1 SGHRS and CDR2 YFSETQ. Trimming left V 4 bases short and J 8 bases short, with 13 bases between.

This clonotype showed up many times. The chain links TRBV3-1 to TRBJ2-5; the match to TRBD2 covers 10 bases. V was clipped by 10 bases and J by 2 bases; unmatched bases: 4. Germline V gene data show CDR1 as LGHDT and CDR2 as YNNKEL (reference sequence). The CDR3 extends over 13 amino acids. CDR3 sequence (DNA): TGTGCCACAGCGGGGGGGAATCAAGAGACCCAGTACTTC. Its translation: CATAGGNQETQYF.

At least ten counts were recorded for this clonotype. The rearrangement joins TRBV2 to TRBJ2-7, with 8 bases aligning to TRBD2. This CDR3 has 17 residues. The V segment lost 2 bases and the J segment 3 bases; nucleotides outside the gene matches: 12. Germline CDR1 is SNHLY and CDR2 is FYNNEI. The CDR3 loop reads CASSETLGSGTYYEQYF. The CDR3, as DNA: TGTGCCAGCAGTGAAACCCTAGGTAGCGGGACCTACTACGAGCAGTACTTC.

The rearrangement uses TRBV7-9 and TRBJ1-2, with D possibly being TRBD1 (6 bases). Germline loops: CDR1 SEHNR, CDR2 FQNEAQ (reference sequence). Between the trimmed V and J ends, which lost 4 bases and 8 bases, there was a span of 20 bases. This CDR3 has 15 residues. The CDR3 DNA follows: TGTGCCAGCAGCTCTCCTCAGGGGACTGGGGAGGGCTACACCTTC. This codes for CASSSPQGTGEGYTF.

The chain links TRBV6-5 to TRBJ2-3; D is ambiguous. The V gene lost 6 bases and the J gene lost 4 bases, with 14 bases spanning the gap. This CDR3 contains 14 residues. Germline loops: CDR1 MNHEY, CDR2 SVGAGI. The chain's CDR3 is CASSPATGSDTQYF. The CDR3 DNA reads as TGTGCCAGCAGCCCCGCGACCGGGTCAGATACGCAGTATTTT.

This clonotype was detected only a few times. V is TRBV4-2 and J is TRBJ2-3; 7 nucleotides line up with TRBD1. V was clipped by 1 base and J by 4 bases; unmatched bases: 8. This CDR3 is built from 16 residues. The germline CDR1 and CDR2 sequences are LGHNA and YNFKEQ. The chain's CDR3 is CASSQAVYDRADTQYF. The DNA of the CDR3 is TGTGCCAGCAGCCAAGCGGTATACGACAGGGCAGATACGCAGTATTTT.

This clonotype has only a few counts. This may come from a read error, since a much larger clone is one base off. V usage is TRBV5-1 and J usage is TRBJ1-1; D is uncertain. Per germline, CDR1 SGHRS and CDR2 YFSETQ. Trimming took off 0 bases at V and 0 bases at J, with 6 bases between the two ends. The CDR3 loop spans 14 amino acids. In DNA form, the CDR3 reads TGCGCCAGCAGCTTGGAACAGATGAACACTGAAGCTTTCTTT. This translates into CASSLEQMNTEAFF.

This clonotype has only one observation. Its ends do not fully match the called genes, so a read error is possible. The DNA of the CDR3 is TGCGCCAGCAGCTTGGATACGGACACCGGGAAGCTGTTTTTT. Amino acid sequence: CASSLDTDTGKLFF. This sequence joins TRBV5-1 and TRBJ2-2, with D possibly being TRBD1 or TRBD2 (5 bases each). This CDR3 has 14 residues. The germline V gene has CDR1 SGHRS and CDR2 YFSETQ.

Only one count was recorded for this clonotype. V gene TRBV4-2 combines with J gene TRBJ2-2; 7 positions agree with TRBD2. Germline V gene sequence: CDR1 LGHNA, CDR2 YNFKEQ. The CDR3 is made up of 15 amino acids. V gave up 7 bases and J gave up 3 bases; unmatched junction bases: 8. CDR3 protein: CASTLMGGDTGELFF. The DNA for the CDR3 is TGTGCCAGCACCCTTATGGGAGGGGACACCGGGGAGCTGTTTTTT.

This clonotype was counted only a few times. V is TRBV20-1 and J is TRBJ1-5, with 11 bases identical to TRBD1. Germline CDR1 reads DFQATT; CDR2 reads SNEGSKA (reference sequence). The V and J ends lost 3 bases and 3 bases, in that order; junction bases with no gene match: 13. The CDR3 is 18 amino acids. The CDR3 nucleotides are TGCAGTGCTAGTAAAGTCGGACAGGGGGCACTACCCAATCAGCCCCAGCATTTT. Protein: CSASKVGQGALPNQPQHF.